These 23 T cell receptor beta chains were all obtained from the same sample, sequenced in a study of T-cell reconstitution after alpha-beta-depleted transplantation in children. A TCRbeta library incorporating unique molecular identifiers was prepared. A single record per CDR3 protein comes from TCRdb applying MiXCR to the PCR reads. The sample has some 500,000 distinct CDR3 sequences; roughly 18% are singletons. The sample was PBMCs from the stem cell graft donor, taken from the stem cell graft. The receptors were sampled from a human donor who donated a stem cell graft to a child with acute lymphoblastic leukemia.

V is TRBV29-1 and J is TRBJ2-3; 8 bases are shared with TRBD2. V lost 2 bases and J lost 0; bases outside the gene matches: 7. The CDR3 loop spans 16 amino acids. Germline V gives CDR1 SQVTM, CDR2 ANQGSEA. The CDR3 is CSVEQAGVFSTDTQYF. The CDR3 DNA is TGCAGCGTTGAACAAGCGGGAGTGTTCAGCACAGATACGCAGTATTTT.

The V and J genes are TRBV4-2 and TRBJ1-2; 9 nucleotides agree with TRBD1. J was trimmed by 6 bases and V by 5 bases; bases with no gene match: 10. The CDR3 is 15 amino acids. Germline CDR1 reads LGHNA; CDR2 reads YNFKEQ. In nucleotides, the CDR3 is TGTGCCAGCAGCTCTACGGGACAGGGAGGGGATGGCTACACCTTC. Amino acid sequence: CASSSTGQGGDGYTF.

The chain carries TRBV7-6 and TRBJ2-3; D is tentatively TRBD1 or TRBD2 (5 bases each). CDR3 length: 15 amino acids. Germline V CDR1 and CDR2: SGHVS, FNYEAQ. V was cut by 0 bases and J by 4 bases, with 11 bases left in between. CDR3 loop: CASSLAGTVPDTQYF. The CDR3 coding sequence is TGTGCCAGCAGCTTAGCTGGGACCGTCCCAGATACGCAGTATTTT.

This clonotype was seen a few times. The chain uses TRBV6-5 and TRBJ2-1; TRBD1 matches 11 bases. V trimming: 6 bases; J trimming: 6 bases; junction bases outside the gene matches: 7. The CDR3 sequence is 15 residues long. CDR1 MNHEY and CDR2 SVGAGI come from the germline V gene. CDR3 amino acids: CASSPDRGQSNEQFF. In DNA form, the CDR3 reads TGTGCCAGCAGCCCGGACAGGGGGCAGTCCAATGAGCAGTTCTTC.

The chain has TRBV7-9 and TRBJ2-7, with 7 bases aligning to TRBD1. Looked up from germline, CDR1 is SEHNR and CDR2 is FQNEAQ (reference sequence). V shed 3 bases and J 2 bases; nucleotides not matched to a gene: 7. The CDR3 has 15 residues. CDR3 region: CASSLSLGQTYEQYF. The CDR3 coding sequence is TGTGCCAGCAGCTTGTCCTTGGGACAGACCTACGAGCAGTACTTC.

This chain uses TRBV20-1 with TRBJ1-1; 10 bases line up with TRBD1. This CDR3 spans 15 amino acids. The germline V gene has CDR1 DFQATT and CDR2 SNEGSKA (reference sequence). V lost 5 bases and J lost 3; bases outside the gene matches: 9. DNA of the CDR3: TGCAGTGCTTCCGATCCCGGGACAGGGGACACTGAAGCTTTCTTT. Encoded protein: CSASDPGTGDTEAFF.

This rearrangement joins TRBV5-1 to TRBJ2-7; 7 bases are a match to TRBD1. In germline, CDR1 is SGHRS, CDR2 YFSETQ. V shed 2 bases, J shed 6 bases, and the junction held 8 bases outside the gene matches. The length of the CDR3 is 14 residues. The CDR3 nucleotides are TGCGCCAGCAGCTTTCGACAGGGTCAGGGCGAGCAGTACTTC. Its protein product is CASSFRQGQGEQYF. Combining the CDR3 with reference TRBV5-1 and TRBJ2-7 gives the whole variable domain KAGVTQTPRYLIKTRGQQVTLSCSPISGHRSVSWYQQTPGQGLQFLFEYFSETQRNKGNFPGRFSGRQFSNSRSEMNVSTLELGDSALYLCASSFRQGQGEQYFGPGTRLTVT.

J is TRBJ1-1 and V is TRBV6-5, with 9 bases aligning to TRBD1. Germline-derived CDR1 and CDR2 are MNHEY and SVGAGI. Trimming removed 2 bases from V and 4 bases from J; junction bases left unmatched: 2. This CDR3 comprises 14 residues. The CDR3 reads CASSYTGQGTEAFF. CDR3 in DNA: TGTGCCAGCAGTTACACGGGACAGGGCACTGAAGCTTTCTTT.

This clonotype was seen a few times. This chain links TRBV12-3 or TRBV12-4 with TRBJ1-2; D is possibly TRBD1 (5 bases). The CDR3 contains 14 residues. V lost 5 bases and J lost 1, with 11 bases in between. This chain's CDR3 is CASSNQGLNYGYTF. In DNA, the CDR3 is TGTGCCAGCAGTAACCAGGGCCTTAACTATGGCTACACCTTC.

This clonotype was found once. The gene calls are TRBV7-9 and TRBJ2-4, with D possibly being TRBD2 (6 bases). CDR1 is SEHNR, CDR2 FQNEAQ, per germline (reference sequence). The CDR3 runs to 17 residues. V lost 5 bases to trimming and J lost 2 bases, with 19 bases between them. The CDR3 sequence: CASSPPTGEGTKNIQYF. CDR3 nucleotide sequence: TGTGCCAGCAGCCCCCCCACGGGAGAGGGGACCAAAAACATTCAGTACTTC.

The genes are TRBV29-1 and TRBJ1-1, with D perhaps TRBD1 (5 bases). Per the germline V gene, CDR1 is SQVTM and CDR2 is ANQGSEA. The V gene lost 5 bases and the J gene lost 1 base, with 8 bases spanning the gap. This CDR3 is built from 12 residues. The CDR3 coding sequence is TGCAGCGTTATTAGGGGGAACACTGAAGCTTTCTTT. It specifies CSVIRGNTEAFF.

This chain links TRBV14 with TRBJ2-1; D ambiguous. The CDR3 is 13 residues long. CDR1 and CDR2 from the germline V gene are SGHDN and FVKESK. Trimming took 1 base from V and 9 from J, leaving 10 bases between them. In DNA, the CDR3 is TGTGCCAGCAGCCAAGCCCTAACTGGTGAGCAGTTCTTC. Its protein product is CASSQALTGEQFF.

This sequence joins TRBV4-2 and TRBJ2-1; unclear D gene. Deletions cut 0 bases from V and 4 bases from J, with 13 bases between. Germline-derived CDR1 and CDR2 are LGHNA and YNFKEQ. This CDR3 has 16 amino acids. CDR3 bases: TGTGCCAGCAGCCAAGATAAAGGGCTGGGGTACAATGAGCAGTTCTTC. It codes for CASSQDKGLGYNEQFF.

This clonotype occurred many times. The chain links TRBV20-1 to TRBJ2-1, with 7 nucleotides matching TRBD2. The CDR3 sequence is 16 residues long. The germline CDR1 and CDR2 sequences are DFQATT and SNEGSKA (reference sequence). V was pared by 0 bases and J by 5 bases, with 10 bases of the junction left unmatched. CDR3 protein: CSARDREEAGHNEQFF. CDR3 sequence (DNA): TGCAGTGCTAGAGATAGGGAGGAAGCGGGACACAATGAGCAGTTCTTC.

This clonotype was counted between two and nine times. The genes are TRBV18 and TRBJ2-4; possibly TRBD1 or TRBD2 for D (5 bases each). Trimming stripped 2 bases from V and 8 bases from J, with 13 bases between. The CDR3 consists of 14 residues. CDR1 KGHSH and CDR2 LQKENI come from the germline V gene. In DNA, the CDR3 is TGTGCCAGCTCACCAGGGACGGCCTGGGACATTCAGTACTTC. This encodes CASSPGTAWDIQYF.

V gene TRBV7-9 combines with J gene TRBJ2-3; 8 bases map to TRBD2. The length of the CDR3 is 16 residues. J lost 5 bases, V lost 0 bases, and 7 bases had no gene match. The germline CDR1 and CDR2 sequences are SEHNR and FQNEAQ (reference sequence). CDR3 coding DNA: TGTGCCAGCAGCTTAGCGGGAGCGGGAGCGAAAGATACGCAGTATTTT. It encodes CASSLAGAGAKDTQYF.

This clonotype was seen only a few times. The chain uses TRBV5-5 and TRBJ2-7; D ambiguous. CDR1 SGHKS and CDR2 YYEKEE come from the germline V gene (reference sequence). Trimming took 2 bases from V and 3 from J, leaving 12 bases between them. The CDR3 runs to 14 residues. CDR3 coding DNA: TGTGCCAGCAGCTTCATAGGGAATCTCTACGAGCAGTACTTC. This encodes CASSFIGNLYEQYF.

V and J are TRBV4-1 and TRBJ1-1, with D perhaps TRBD1 (5 bases). This CDR3 comprises 14 residues. Germline CDR1 MGHRA, CDR2 YSYEKL. With 7 bases removed from V and 6 bases from J, the gap between germline ends came to 18 bases. This chain's CDR3 is CASTQEGVGAEAFF. The CDR3, as DNA: TGCGCCAGCACCCAGGAAGGGGTCGGGGCTGAAGCTTTCTTT.

This rearrangement joins TRBV7-2 to TRBJ2-1, with 13 positions matching TRBD2. The CDR3 runs to 20 residues. The ends lost 0 bases at V and 3 bases at J; junction bases unmatched: 11. Germline V gene sequence: CDR1 SGHTA, CDR2 FQGNSA. DNA of the CDR3: TGTGCCAGCAGCTTAGCCCCGAAACGGGGACTAGCGGGGAACTACAATGAGCAGTTCTTC. This translates into CASSLAPKRGLAGNYNEQFF.

The V gene is TRBV27, the J gene TRBJ2-4; 7 bases fit TRBD1. CDR1 is MNHEY, CDR2 SMNVEV, per germline (reference sequence). This CDR3 region has 16 residues. The J segment lost 5 bases and the V segment lost 4 bases, leaving 11 bases of the junction unmatched. The DNA for the CDR3 is TGTGCCAGCAGTTCACCTTCCCGGGACAGCCAAAACATTCAGTACTTC. It is translated as CASSSPSRDSQNIQYF.

This clonotype has just one count. The V gene is TRBV27, the J gene TRBJ2-1, with TRBD2 matching 8 bases. This CDR3 is built from 15 residues. CDR1 is MNHEY, CDR2 SMNVEV, per germline (reference sequence). With V trimmed by 3 bases and J by 2 bases, 3 bases remained unmatched. In nucleotides, the CDR3 is TGTGCCAGCAGTTTCGGGGGGGTCACCTACAATGAGCAGTTCTTC. This gives the protein CASSFGGVTYNEQFF.

The chain has TRBV9 and TRBJ2-2; D unclear. This CDR3 has 14 residues. V lost 4 bases, J lost 1 base, and 8 bases lay in between. Germline V lookup: CDR1 SGDLS, CDR2 YYNGEE. The chain's CDR3 is CASSPSGNTGELFF. In nucleotides, the CDR3 is TGTGCCAGCAGCCCCAGTGGGAACACCGGGGAGCTGTTTTTT.

This clonotype has more than one count but fewer than ten. The V and J genes are TRBV7-3 and TRBJ1-5; TRBD1 agrees at 9 bases. The CDR3 runs 17 residues. Unmatched junction bases numbered 18, after V lost 0 bases and J lost 15 bases. The V gene's germline CDR1 is SGHTA and CDR2 FQGTGA. DNA of the CDR3: TGTGCCAGCAGCTTAACGTCCTCCGACAGGGGGAAGAGAAGTAGGCATTTT. Protein sequence: CASSLTSSDRGKRSRHF. The full variable domain, rest sourced from reference TRBV7-3 and TRBJ1-5, is GAGVSQTPSNKVTEKGKYVELRCDPISGHTALYWYRQSLGQGPEFLIYFQGTGAADDSGLPNDRFFAVRPEGSVSTLKIQRTERGDSAVYLCASSLTSSDRGKRSRHFGDGTRLSIL.